These T cell receptor beta chains were read from a single sample in a study of blood T cell repertoires in COVID-19. Profiled with immunoSEQ multiplex PCR; TCRdb holds only in-frame clones, not every one. Here the sample spans 200,000 to 250,000 clones, more than 70% being singletons. Sequencing was done on a sample of peripheral blood. These receptors were obtained from a woman between 40 and 50 years old who had recovered from COVID-19. The CDR3 runs from the conserved cysteine through the conserved F or W. A D gene is named only where the DNA matches it firmly. The size of a clone is reported for some rows only, either as once, few or many, or as a class for expanded clones.

clone_size d_call j_call v_call cdr3_nt cdr3_aa
- TRBD1 TRBJ1-1 TRBV28 TGTGCCAGCAGTTCGACAGGGGTCAACACTGAAGCTTTCTTT CASSSTGVNTEAFF
- TRBD1 TRBJ1-2 TRBV6-6 TGTGCCAGCGTTTATCCGGGACAGGGTAATGGCTACACCTTC CASVYPGQGNGYTF
- - TRBJ1-2 TRBV3-1/TRBV3-2 TGTGCCAGCAGCCAACGCAAGGTCCCGCGGGGAGGCTACACCTTC CASSQRKVPRGGYTF
- TRBD1 TRBJ1-2 TRBV19 TGTGCCAGTAGTATTGACGGTTATTGGGCAGGGGGCGAAGAACTTAACTATGGCTACACCTTC CASSIDGYWAGGEELNYGYTF
- - TRBJ2-2 TRBV2 TGTGCCAGCAGGGAACAGGGTCTCTTGAACACCGGGGAGCTGTTTTTT CASREQGLLNTGELFF
- - TRBJ1-5 TRBV6-5 TGTGCCAGCAAAATGTCGGGTCAGCAGCCCCAGCATTTT CASKMSGQQPQHF
- TRBD2 TRBJ2-3 TRBV6-5 TGTGCCAGCAGTTACTCCTCAAGCGGGGGGGCGGGTACGCAGTATTTT CASSYSSSGGAGTQYF
- - TRBJ1-5 TRBV19 TGTGCCAGTAGTCTATCCAGTGGGGCCAGCAATCAGCCCCAGCATTTT CASSLSSGASNQPQHF
- - TRBJ2-1 TRBV28 TGTGCCAGCCTCGGGGGAGGCGAGCAGGATGAGCAGTTCTTC CASLGGGEQDEQFF
once TRBD2 TRBJ2-1 TRBV28 TGTGCCAGCAGTTTGACTAGCGGAGCCTACAATGAGCAGTTCTTC CASSLTSGAYNEQFF
- - TRBJ2-3 TRBV27 TGTGCCAGCAGTTCCCGCGGGATTATCACAGATACGCAGTATTTT CASSSRGIITDTQYF
- - TRBJ1-2 TRBV29-1 TGCAGCGCCCAAGGGGGTTCCTATGGCTACACCTTC CSAQGGSYGYTF
- - TRBJ2-1 TRBV27 TGTGCCAGCAGTTTCTACTCGGTAATAAAATACAATGAGCAGTTCTTC CASSFYSVIKYNEQFF
few TRBD2 TRBJ2-3 TRBV6-4 TGTGCCAGCAGCCTTACTAGCGGGGGCACAGATACGCAGTATTTT CASSLTSGGTDTQYF
- TRBD2 TRBJ2-1 TRBV19 TGTGCCAGTAGTAGGACTAGCGGCAGCTCCTACAATGAGCAGTTCTTC CASSRTSGSSYNEQFF
- - TRBJ1-2 TRBV5-1 TGCGCCAGCAGCTTGGATTTCGTAGTAACAGGGGGCTACACCTTC CASSLDFVVTGGYTF
- - TRBJ2-6 TRBV5-1 TGCGCCAGCAGCTTGACTGCCCCCTCTGGGGCCAACGTCCTGACTTTC CASSLTAPSGANVLTF
- - TRBJ1-1 TRBV6-5 TGTGCCAGCAGTTATTTTCAGGACACTGAAGCTTTCTTT CASSYFQDTEAFF
- TRBD1 TRBJ2-1 TRBV5-1 TGCGCCAGCAGCTTAGGGACAGGGGGCCGCGATGAGCAGTTCTTC CASSLGTGGRDEQFF
- - TRBJ1-2 TRBV7-3 TGTGCCAGCAGCTTAACCGCTGGCCTTACCCCCTACACCTTC CASSLTAGLTPYTF
- - TRBJ2-5 TRBV5-6 TGTGCCAGCAGCCCTGGGGCAGGGAGGGAGACCCAGTACTTC CASSPGAGRETQYF
- - TRBJ1-1 TRBV19 TGTGCCAGTAGTTCGCGGTTTTTGAACACTGAAGCTTTCTTT CASSSRFLNTEAFF
- - TRBJ1-1 TRBV9 TGTGCCAGCAGCGTAATCAGCGGCACTGAAGCTTTCTTT CASSVISGTEAFF
- TRBD2 TRBJ2-5 TRBV7-3 TGTGCCAGCAGCTTAAGGGCTAGCGGGGGGATAGAGACCCAGTACTTC CASSLRASGGIETQYF
- - TRBJ2-3 TRBV5-4 TGTGCCAGCAGCTTTCCAGGCACAGATACGCAGTATTTT CASSFPGTDTQYF
few TRBD1 TRBJ2-1 TRBV2 TGTGCCAGCAGACCCGACAGGGGCGATGAGCAGTTCTTC CASRPDRGDEQFF
- - TRBJ1-1 TRBV2 TGTGCCTCTTCGGGAACCATGAACACTGAAGCTTTCTTT CASSGTMNTEAFF
- - TRBJ2-7 TRBV27 TGTGCCAGCAGTTTAGTACAGGGCAGTGGCTACGAGCAGTACTTC CASSLVQGSGYEQYF
few TRBD2 TRBJ2-5 TRBV27 TGTGCCAGCAGCCCCTCGACTAGCGCCCCTTACGAGACCCAGTACTTC CASSPSTSAPYETQYF
- TRBD2 TRBJ2-7 TRBV4-2 TGTGCCAGCAGCCAAGAAACTAGCGGGAGGGTCTACGAGCAGTACTTC CASSQETSGRVYEQYF
- TRBD2 TRBJ2-7 TRBV4-1 TGCGCCAGCAGCCAAGTACTAGCGGGGCCCTACGAGCAGTACTTC CASSQVLAGPYEQYF
- TRBD2 TRBJ2-4 TRBV7-9 TGTGCCAGCAGCTTAGAAGGCGGGAGCGGAGCCAAAAACATTCAGTACTTC CASSLEGGSGAKNIQYF
- - TRBJ1-1 TRBV4-1 TGCGCCAGCAGCCAAGGTCTCAGGGGATACCTGAACACTGAAGCTTTCTTT CASSQGLRGYLNTEAFF
- - TRBJ1-1 TRBV4-3 TGCGCCAGCAGCCAAGGCGGACTTCCAGCGGGAACTTTCTTT CASSQGGLPAGTFF
few TRBD1 TRBJ1-5 TRBV2 TGTGCCAGCAGTTCAGACAGGGGCAATCAGCCCCAGCATTTT CASSSDRGNQPQHF
- TRBD1 TRBJ1-3 TRBV28 TGTGCCAGCAGAGTAGGGACAGCCTCTGGAAACACCATATATTTT CASRVGTASGNTIYF
- TRBD2 TRBJ2-1 TRBV4-3 TGCGCCAGCAGTGTAGCGGGACGTGGTTTATACAATGAGCAGTTCTTC CASSVAGRGLYNEQFF
- - TRBJ2-2 TRBV27 TGTGCCAGCAGCCCCCCTCCCTGGAGCGCTCTGAACACCGGGGAGCTGTTTTTT CASSPPPWSALNTGELFF
- - TRBJ1-2 TRBV4-2 TGTGCCAGCAGCCGCGTTCCTGGTGACACCCTTAACTATGGCTACACCTTC CASSRVPGDTLNYGYTF
- - TRBJ1-1 TRBV2 TGTGCCAGCAGTGATCAGGGTATCACTGAAGCTTTCTTT CASSDQGITEAFF
few TRBD1 TRBJ2-4 TRBV27 TGTGCCAGCAGTTTGGCAGGGACAGTGGAAAAAAACATTCAGTACTTC CASSLAGTVEKNIQYF
- - TRBJ2-3 TRBV15 TGTGCCACCAGCAGAGCCCCGCGGCTCGGGAGCACAGATACGCAGTATTTT CATSRAPRLGSTDTQYF
- TRBD1 TRBJ2-1 TRBV4-3 TGCGCCAGCAGCCAAGGGGACAGGGCCTACAATGAGCAGTTCTTC CASSQGDRAYNEQFF
- - TRBJ1-2 TRBV19 TGTGCCAGTAGTCTATCCAACTATGGCTACACCTTC CASSLSNYGYTF
- - TRBJ2-2 TRBV7-2 TGTGCCAGCAGCTTAGAGTCGACATTTACCGGGGAGCTGTTTTTT CASSLESTFTGELFF
- TRBD2 TRBJ2-2 TRBV3-1/TRBV3-2 TGTGCCAGCAGCCAAGTCGGAGGGCGGGAGGCGCTTCTGAACACCGGGGAGCTGTTTTTT CASSQVGGREALLNTGELFF
- TRBD1 TRBJ1-4 TRBV7-6 TGTGCCAGCAGCGCCCAGACAGGGGTCTATGAAAAACTGTTTTTT CASSAQTGVYEKLFF
- - TRBJ1-5 TRBV19 TGTGCCAGTAGTAAACAGGGAAATCAGCCCCAGCATTTT CASSKQGNQPQHF
- - TRBJ2-3 TRBV6-5 TGTGCCAGCAGTTACAGTTTCAGCGCAGATACGCAGTATTTT CASSYSFSADTQYF
few TRBD2 TRBJ2-1 TRBV7-9 TGTGCCAGCAGCTTATTTGACAGCGGGAGGTCTCACTCCTACAATGAGCAGTTCTTC CASSLFDSGRSHSYNEQFF